These 11 T cell receptor beta chains were all obtained from the same sample, sequenced in a study of control samples from healthy donors and cancer patients. Assay used: immunoSEQ multiplex PCR; TCRdb lists only in-frame clones, some missing. The sample lists roughly 98,000 clones; approximately 93% were seen once. The source material was blood. The receptor set was obtained from a young man in good health.

The chain couples TRBV5-6 to TRBJ2-3; D unclear. This CDR3 has 14 amino acids. The germline gives CDR1 SGHDT, CDR2 YYEEEE. V was shortened by 0 bases and J by 3 bases, with 8 bases between the two germline ends. This CDR3 reads CASSLVQRTDTQYF. CDR3 DNA sequence: TGTGCCAGCAGCTTGGTTCAAAGGACAGATACGCAGTATTTT.

J is TRBJ2-7 and V is TRBV11-1; 10 nucleotides align to TRBD1. V dropped 5 bases and J dropped 2; count of bases not matched to a gene: 9. This CDR3 region has 16 residues. Per germline, CDR1 SGHAT and CDR2 FQDESV (reference sequence). In DNA form, the CDR3 reads TGTGCCAGCAGCCCCGGGGGACAGGGGAGTCCCTACGAGCAGTACTTC. This codes for CASSPGGQGSPYEQYF.

The rearrangement links TRBV5-5 to TRBJ1-5, with 11 bases matching TRBD1. Trimming cost V 4 bases and J 7 bases; bases outside gene matches: 7. Germline V gene sequence: CDR1 SGHKS, CDR2 YYEKEE (reference sequence). This CDR3 comprises 15 residues. CDR3 DNA: TGTGCCAGCAGCCAGGACAGGGGGCGTGGACAGCCCCAGCATTTT. This encodes CASSQDRGRGQPQHF.

The chain couples TRBV2 to TRBJ1-2; D remains unclear. The germline V gene has CDR1 SNHLY and CDR2 FYNNEI. CDR3 size: 15 residues. V was clipped by 7 bases and J by 6 bases, with 21 bases between them. The CDR3 DNA sequence: TGTGCCAGCACCGAAAATCCGACCCCTTCGGATGGCTACACCTTC. It is translated as CASTENPTPSDGYTF. The whole variable domain, remainder taken from reference TRBV2 and TRBJ1-2, is EPEVTQTPSHQVTQMGQEVILRCVPISNHLYFYWYRQILGQKVEFLVSFYNNEISEKSEIFDDQFSVERPDGSNFTLKIRSTKLEDSAMYFCASTENPTPSDGYTFGSGTRLTVV.

The CDR3 DNA reads as TGTGCCAGCAGCTCTCGGACAGGGAACACTGAAGCTTTCTTT. Translation: CASSSRTGNTEAFF. V gene TRBV7-2 combines with J gene TRBJ1-1; 7 bases map to TRBD1. V lost 4 bases, J lost 1 base, and 3 bases stayed unmatched. The CDR3 covers 14 residues. Germline CDR1 and CDR2: SGHTA and FQGNSA.

This chain links TRBV19 with TRBJ1-1; the D is unclear. Trimming took 3 bases from V and 4 from J, leaving 9 bases between them. This CDR3 comprises 13 residues. Looked up from germline, CDR1 is LNHDA and CDR2 is SQIVND (reference sequence). In nucleotides, the CDR3 is TGTGCCAGTAGTATGGAGCAGAGCACTGAAGCTTTCTTT. Translating gives CASSMEQSTEAFF.

The table lists this clone with a count of one. The V gene is TRBV11-3, the J gene TRBJ2-7, with a tentative D call TRBD1 (6 bases). The CDR3 is made up of 12 amino acids. Trimming took off 5 bases at V and 7 bases at J, with 12 bases between the two ends. The germline gives CDR1 SGHNT, CDR2 YENEEA. The chain's CDR3 is CASSPNDREQYF. Here the CDR3 DNA reads TGTGCCAGCAGCCCAAATGACAGGGAGCAGTACTTC.

The chain recombines TRBV29-1 with TRBJ1-3, with D perhaps matching TRBD1 (5 bases). CDR1 and CDR2 (germline): SQVTM, ANQGSEA. The CDR3 spans 13 residues. V was trimmed by 6 bases and J by 1 base, leaving 10 bases between them. The CDR3 nucleotides read TGCAGCGTAAGGAAGGGGTCTGGAAACACCATATATTTT. This sequence encodes CSVRKGSGNTIYF. Based on the CDR3 plus reference TRBV29-1 and TRBJ1-3, the full variable domain is SAVISQKPSRDICQRGTSLTIQCQVDSQVTMMFWYRQQPGQSLTLIATANQGSEATYESGFVIDKFPISRPNLTFSTLTVSNMSPEDSSIYLCSVRKGSGNTIYFGEGSWLTVV.

The chain carries TRBV6-5 and TRBJ1-1; 8 nucleotides align to TRBD1. CDR1 and CDR2 from the germline V gene are MNHEY and SVGAGI. CDR3 length: 16 amino acids. J was trimmed by 6 bases and V by 3 bases; bases with no gene match: 12. The CDR3 coding sequence is TGTGCCAGCAGTTATCAGACAGGGGTCAGCGCCGCTGAAGCTTTCTTT. Its translation: CASSYQTGVSAAEAFF.

The chain couples TRBV7-9 to TRBJ2-7; D is unclear. Trimming took 3 bases from V and 4 from J, leaving 7 bases between them. Germline CDR1 and CDR2: SEHNR and FQNEAQ (reference sequence). This CDR3 spans 12 amino acids. The CDR3 nucleotides read TGTGCCAGCAGCTTTTCCATATACGAGCAGTACTTC. It is translated as CASSFSIYEQYF.

The rearrangement joins TRBV4-1 to TRBJ2-2; D is perhaps TRBD1 (5 bases). CDR1 is MGHRA and CDR2 is YSYEKL in the germline V gene. Trimming shortened V by 1 base and J by 9 bases, and 21 bases separated the two germline ends. The CDR3 has 17 residues. CDR3 sequence reads: CASSQVSGQGMGRELFF. The CDR3 nucleotides read TGCGCCAGCAGCCAAGTCTCCGGCCAGGGTATGGGCCGGGAGCTGTTTTTT.